These 10 T cell receptor beta chains were sequenced from one sample in a study of blood T cell repertoires in COVID-19. The repertoire was sequenced with immunoSEQ multiplex PCR; TCRdb's copy has only in-frame clones and lacks some. The sample yields 99,000 or so clones, 85% to 90% seen once. Sequencing was performed on peripheral blood. The origin of the receptors is a human donor in a cohort sampled during active COVID-19.

The gene calls are TRBV2 and TRBJ2-7; 10 bases are shared with TRBD1. CDR3 length: 13 residues. V trimming: 8 bases; J trimming: 6 bases; junction bases outside the gene matches: 7. Germline-derived CDR1 and CDR2 are SNHLY and FYNNEI. This CDR3 is CASRGTGAREQYF. The CDR3, as DNA: TGTGCCAGCCGCGGGACAGGGGCCCGCGAGCAGTACTTC.

The chain links TRBV28 to TRBJ1-6, with D possibly TRBD1 on 5 matching bases. Germline V gene data show CDR1 as MDHEN and CDR2 as SYDVKM. The CDR3 consists of 13 residues. Between the trimmed V and J ends, which lost 3 bases and 10 bases, there was a span of 10 bases. The CDR3 loop is CASSFAGNSPLHF. The CDR3 nucleotides read TGTGCCAGCAGTTTTGCAGGGAACTCACCCCTCCACTTT.

This clone was detected only once. This sequence joins TRBV7-9 and TRBJ2-3; 8 nucleotides agree with TRBD2. This CDR3 is 16 amino acids long. V gave up 1 base and J gave up 4 bases; unmatched junction bases: 7. Per germline, CDR1 SEHNR and CDR2 FQNEAQ (reference sequence). CDR3 sequence reads: CASSLVSSGFPDTQYF. In DNA, the CDR3 is TGTGCCAGCAGCTTAGTGTCTAGCGGGTTTCCAGATACGCAGTATTTT.

The J gene is TRBJ1-6, the V gene TRBV7-8, with 7 bases identical to TRBD1. The ends lost 5 bases at V and 1 base at J; junction bases unmatched: 5. Germline loops: CDR1 SGHVS, CDR2 FQNEAQ. This CDR3 region has 16 residues. The CDR3 region has the DNA TGTGCCAGCAGCGAGACAGGGAAATCCTATAATTCACCCCTCCACTTT. Its protein is CASSETGKSYNSPLHF. The entire variable domain, with the rest obtained from reference TRBV7-8 and TRBJ1-6, is as follows: GAGVSQSPRYKVAKRGQDVALRCDPISGHVSLFWYQQALGQGPEFLTYFQNEAQLDKSGLPSDRFFAERPEGSVSTLKIQRTQQEDSAVYLCASSETGKSYNSPLHFGNGTRLTVT.

The chain carries TRBV5-5 and TRBJ2-3; D is unclear. CDR1 and CDR2 (germline): SGHKS, YYEKEE (reference sequence). The CDR3 has 15 residues. Trimming cost V 5 bases and J 1 base, with 14 bases left between them. CDR3 protein: CASSYSPVGTDTQYF. CDR3 nucleotide sequence: TGTGCCAGCAGTTACAGCCCTGTTGGCACAGATACGCAGTATTTT.

This rearrangement joins TRBV7-8 to TRBJ2-5, with TRBD2 matching over 8 bases. The V segment lost 11 bases and the J segment 3 bases; nucleotides outside the gene matches: 8. This CDR3 contains 13 residues. In germline, CDR1 is SGHVS, CDR2 FQNEAQ. The CDR3 here is CADSAGEEETQYF. CDR3 in DNA: TGTGCCGATTCAGCGGGGGAGGAAGAGACCCAGTACTTC.

V usage is TRBV28 and J usage is TRBJ1-6, with 9 bases identical to TRBD1. Germline assignment: CDR1 MDHEN and CDR2 SYDVKM. With V trimmed by 5 bases and J by 0 bases, 11 bases remained unmatched. The CDR3 is made up of 19 amino acids. The CDR3 nucleotides read TGTGCCAGCAGTCCAACCGGGACAGGGTTAAGCTCCTATAATTCACCCCTCCACTTT. Protein product: CASSPTGTGLSSYNSPLHF.

The chain employs TRBV19 and TRBJ2-7; no clear D. CDR1 is LNHDA and CDR2 is SQIVND in the germline V gene (reference sequence). The germline V and J ends were trimmed by 3 bases and 4 bases, with 13 bases remaining between them. The CDR3 loop spans 14 amino acids. The CDR3 reads CASSMLAGYYEQYF. The DNA for the CDR3 is TGTGCCAGTAGTATGTTGGCAGGTTATTACGAGCAGTACTTC.

J is TRBJ2-5 and V is TRBV10-2; 8 bases are shared with TRBD1. The CDR3 is 15 residues long. CDR1 is WSHSY and CDR2 is SAAADI in the germline V gene. Trimming cost V 0 bases and J 2 bases; bases outside gene matches: 2. The CDR3, as DNA: TGCGCCAGCAGTGAGTCGGGGACAGGACAAGAGACCCAGTACTTC. Translation gives CASSESGTGQETQYF.

The chain employs TRBV6-4 and TRBJ2-1; 7 bases are shared with TRBD2. V lost 3 bases to trimming and J lost 2 bases; unmatched junction nucleotides: 4. Germline V gene data show CDR1 as MRHNA and CDR2 as SNTAGT. This CDR3 contains 15 residues. Here the CDR3 DNA reads TGTGCCAGCAGTGATCAGGGAGGGACCTACAATGAGCAGTTCTTC. It yields the protein CASSDQGGTYNEQFF.